Listed below are T cell receptor beta chains from one sample, sequenced in a study of CXCR3-negative and CXCR3-positive naive CD8 T cells. TCRdb reworked the 5' RACE reads into one entry per CDR3 protein, no DNA. The ten top clones account for around 0.5%, within a sample of over 100,000 distinct CDR3 sequences. The sample consisted of naive CXCR3- CD8+ T cells from blood. These receptors all come from a human donor in good health. Some clones in this sample may be carry-over from other donors' samples. Both conserved end residues are part of each CDR3.

v_call	j_call	cdr3_aa
TRBV7-9	TRBJ2-1	CASSPSGQLHNEQFF
TRBV11-2	TRBJ2-5	CASSLGTGPETQYF
TRBV5-1	TRBJ2-5	CASSLRDDTLGGSQETQYF
TRBV14	TRBJ2-3	CASSQVYRTSSTDTQYF
TRBV28	TRBJ1-2	CASSLWGGNYGYTF
TRBV7-2	TRBJ1-3	CASSKTGGPGNTIYF
TRBV29-1	TRBJ2-2	CSALPSGTGKDGELFF
TRBV15	TRBJ2-1	CATSGEHGRYNEQFF
TRBV12-3/TRBV12-4	TRBJ2-1	CASSLDSSYNEQFF
TRBV7-3	TRBJ1-1	CASSLTSGWNTEAFF
TRBV11-3	TRBJ2-1	CASSSRGGGAYEQFF
TRBV20-1	TRBJ2-4	CSARRTRMDNIQYF
TRBV25-1	TRBJ1-2	CASSGTGTTYNSGYTF
TRBV25-1	TRBJ2-1	CASRGPTGSGEQFF
TRBV29-1	TRBJ2-1	CPGPGGGPNNEQFF
TRBV7-9	TRBJ2-1	CASSLAASGSPYNEQFF
TRBV6-1	TRBJ2-7	CASSEGQLYEQYF
TRBV28	TRBJ2-5	CASSFHGNQETQYF
TRBV6-2/TRBV6-3	TRBJ2-2	CASSTRDGRERNTGELFF
TRBV20-1	TRBJ1-1	CSARGREETEAFF
TRBV10-3	TRBJ2-1	CAISESGGSPYNEQFF
TRBV6-6	TRBJ2-5	CASSHSGVETQYF
TRBV27	TRBJ2-7	CASSYEGQGGSEQYF
TRBV19	TRBJ2-1	CASSIASGIYNEQFF
TRBV27	TRBJ1-6	CASSLTAPEPLHF
TRBV29-1	TRBJ2-7	CSVEVAGDYEQYF
TRBV7-2	TRBJ2-1	CASSLGLAGAAISYNEQFF
TRBV6-5	TRBJ2-1	CASSYSRGSGQFF
TRBV7-9	TRBJ2-7	CASSLSSDSYEQYF
TRBV28	TRBJ2-7	CASSPGLAGGYEQYF
TRBV28	TRBJ2-7	CASSSETAPYEQYF
TRBV7-9	TRBJ2-7	CASRTSGGTYEQYF
TRBV12-3/TRBV12-4	TRBJ2-5	CASSTQPRDSSGQETQYF
TRBV14	TRBJ2-3	CASSQWLDTQYF
TRBV11-3	TRBJ1-1	CASAPRTGALPEAFF